The 5 T cell receptor beta chains presented below share a single source sample, sequenced in a study of response to subunit inactivated influenza vaccine. TCRdb processed the RT-PCR reads anew with MiXCR; each CDR3 protein has one entry. The sample shows almost 600,000 distinct CDR3 sequences, approximately 14% of them seen only once. The specimen comprised PBMCs from blood, sampled 11 to 12 days after vaccination. The origin of the receptors is a man aged 50-59 years who received an inactivated influenza vaccine.

A few counts support this clonotype. J is TRBJ1-2 and V is TRBV7-2; D gene uncertain. There are 12 residues in the CDR3. Germline V gene lookup returns CDR1 SGHTA and CDR2 FQGNSA. V dropped 4 bases and J dropped 8 bases, with 11 bases sitting between them. This chain's CDR3 is CASSSEDSGYTF. As DNA, the CDR3 is TGTGCCAGCAGCTCCGAGGACTCAGGCTACACCTTC.

The rearrangement links TRBV12-3 or TRBV12-4 to TRBJ1-3; D call uncertain. This CDR3 region has 14 residues. The V and J ends lost 8 bases and 10 bases respectively, with 21 bases between them. The CDR3 bases are TGTGCCAGCCGACTTCAAACCTACGGGCGAACCATATATTTT. Protein sequence: CASRLQTYGRTIYF.

Only a few counts were recorded for this clonotype. J is TRBJ2-3 and V is TRBV7-2; weak D call: TRBD2 (6 bases). CDR1 and CDR2 (germline): SGHTA, FQGNSA. The V gene lost 3 bases and the J gene lost 4 bases, with 8 bases spanning the gap. This CDR3 has 13 amino acids. The CDR3 region is CASSLTRPDTQYF. CDR3 DNA: TGTGCCAGCAGCTTGACTAGGCCAGATACGCAGTATTTT.

This clonotype turned up a few times. The rearrangement joins TRBV20-1 to TRBJ2-1; 8 bases are shared with TRBD2. The germline gives CDR1 DFQATT, CDR2 SNEGSKA (reference sequence). V lost 4 bases to trimming and J lost 0 bases; unmatched junction nucleotides: 5. The CDR3 totals 15 residues. DNA for the CDR3: TGCAGTGCTAAGCGGGGGCCAAGCTCCTACAATGAGCAGTTCTTC. Encoded protein: CSAKRGPSSYNEQFF.

A few counts support this clonotype. This chain joins TRBV3-1 and TRBJ2-5; 12 bases match TRBD1. The CDR3 has 19 amino acids. The V segment lost 5 bases and the J segment 2 bases; nucleotides outside the gene matches: 15. Germline CDR1 is LGHDT and CDR2 is YNNKEL (reference sequence). CDR3 sequence reads: CASSFVSGQGAGWQETQYF. In nucleotides, the CDR3 is TGTGCCAGCAGCTTCGTCTCGGGACAGGGGGCAGGATGGCAAGAGACCCAGTACTTC.